This TCR beta chain was retrieved from a study of blood T cell repertoires in COVID-19. Study overall: From the United States, Italy and Spain came samples of acute and convalescent COVID-19. Sample material is recorded as cDNA or gDNA derived from T cells, B-cell-depleted T cells, or PBMCs.

Trimming left V 5 bases short and J 5 bases short, with 21 bases between. The germline gives CDR1 SGHTA, CDR2 FQGNSA. The CDR3 totals 17 residues. The authors' processing: Amplification of reference gene primers was used by the study to estimate nucleated cell counts. Sequencing used immunoSEQ multiplex PCR; TCRdb keeps in-frame clones, though not all of them. Clone size and the V and J calls come from that table; the DNA yielded D and trimming. Of about 150,000 clones listed, around four fifths are singletons. The chain links TRBV7-2 to TRBJ2-2; perhaps TRBD1 as D (6 bases). The sample consisted of peripheral blood. The receptor was derived from a human donor in a cohort sampled during active COVID-19. The CDR3 sequence: CASSPNGRQGITGELFF. CDR3 coding DNA: TGTGCCAGCAGCCCGAACGGCCGGCAGGGGATAACCGGGGAGCTGTTTTTT.